This is a list of T cell receptor beta chains from one sample in a study of cytomegalovirus exposure and HLA in healthy donors. Assay used: immunoSEQ multiplex PCR; TCRdb lists only in-frame clones, some missing. The table lists tens of thousands of clones, about 67% of them singletons. The sequencing sample was made of PBMCs. The source of these receptors is a middle-aged man in good health and CMV-seropositive. CDR3s include the opening cysteine and the closing phenylalanine or tryptophan. D genes are given only for firm matches. Some rows have no size entry. The others give once, few or many, or a class for an expanded clone.

v_gene,d_gene,abundance,j_gene,CDR3nt,CDR3aa
TRBV4-3,-,-,TRBJ1-5,TGCGCCAGCAGCCAAGCCAGATATAGCAATCAGCCCCAGCATTTT,CASSQARYSNQPQHF
TRBV6-5,-,few,TRBJ2-7,TGTGCCAGCAGTTACTCGTGGGCCGCCTACGAGCAGTACTTC,CASSYSWAAYEQYF
TRBV27,TRBD1,-,TRBJ1-1,TGTGCCAGCAGTTCCCTGGGACAGGAGGACACTGAAGCTTTCTTT,CASSSLGQEDTEAFF
TRBV19,-,-,TRBJ1-5,TGTGCCAGTAGTAGGGTTGGACAGAGCTTCAATCAGCCCCAGCATTTT,CASSRVGQSFNQPQHF
TRBV7-9,TRBD1,few,TRBJ1-5,TGTGCCAGCAGCACAGGGGACCAGCCCCAGCATTTT,CASSTGDQPQHF
TRBV29-1,-,-,TRBJ1-1,TGCAGCGTTGAAGGGCAACCGAACACTGAAGCTTTCTTT,CSVEGQPNTEAFF
TRBV5-1,TRBD1,-,TRBJ1-1,TGCGCCAGCAGCTTGGGGGACAGGGGGCGGGTAGCTTTCTTT,CASSLGDRGRVAFF
TRBV2,-,-,TRBJ2-2,TGTGCCAGCAGTGGACAGAACACCGGGGAGCTGTTTTTT,CASSGQNTGELFF
TRBV27,-,-,TRBJ2-2,TGTGCCAGCAGTTTAGGAGGGACAGACACCGGGGAGCTGTTTTTT,CASSLGGTDTGELFF
TRBV6-1,-,-,TRBJ2-1,TGTGCCAGCAGCCTTGGGGAGGAGCAGTTCTTC,CASSLGEEQFF
TRBV29-1,-,-,TRBJ1-5,TGCAGCGTCGGCTACGGGGTCTCGCAGCCCCAGCATTTT,CSVGYGVSQPQHF
TRBV28,-,-,TRBJ2-1,TGTGCCAGCAGCCTATCTAGCGCCGGCTCCTACAATGAGCAGTTCTTC,CASSLSSAGSYNEQFF
TRBV6-5,TRBD1,-,TRBJ1-1,TGTGCCAGCAGCCCCCTGCAGGGGGCGAGAACTGAAGCTTTCTTT,CASSPLQGARTEAFF
TRBV19,-,-,TRBJ2-2,TGTGCCAGTAGTATAAGCTTGGCAGGGTCCGGGGAGCTGTTTTTT,CASSISLAGSGELFF
TRBV27,-,-,TRBJ1-3,TGTGCCAGCAGTTTATCAGGGGCTGGAAACACCATATATTTT,CASSLSGAGNTIYF
TRBV29-1,-,-,TRBJ1-5,TGCAGCGTTGCAAACCAGAGGAGTCAGCCCCAGCATTTT,CSVANQRSQPQHF
TRBV30,-,-,TRBJ1-2,TGTGCCTGGTCCCCGGCAGGGTTGGCTAACTATGGCTACACCTTC,CAWSPAGLANYGYTF
TRBV6-5,-,few,TRBJ1-3,TGTGCCAGCAGTTATCACAGTAGCTCTGGAAACACCATATATTTT,CASSYHSSSGNTIYF
TRBV30,TRBD1,once,TRBJ2-3,TGTGCCTGGGCCACAGGGGGCACAGATACGCAGTATTTT,CAWATGGTDTQYF
TRBV6-4,TRBD2,-,TRBJ2-3,TGTGCCAGCAGTGACACTAGCGGGGGGGCAGATACGCAGTATTTT,CASSDTSGGADTQYF
TRBV10-3,-,once,TRBJ2-2,TGTGCCATCAGTGAAGGGCGGGGCACCGGGGAGCTGTTTTTT,CAISEGRGTGELFF
TRBV6-4,TRBD2,-,TRBJ2-1,TGTGCCAGCAGTGAAGGTGTAGCGGGAGGGAATGAGCAGTTCTTC,CASSEGVAGGNEQFF
TRBV7-2,TRBD1,few,TRBJ2-5,TGTGCCAGCAGCGCCGGGACAGGGGGACAAGAGACCCAGTACTTC,CASSAGTGGQETQYF
TRBV5-4,-,-,TRBJ1-3,TGTGCCAGCAGCACAATGGGGGGGGGCGCTTTTGGTGGAAACACCATATATTTT,CASSTMGGGAFGGNTIYF
TRBV2,-,once,TRBJ1-1,TGTGCCAGCACCGTCGGCGGAACTGAAGCTTTCTTT,CASTVGGTEAFF
TRBV5-8,-,-,TRBJ1-1,TGTGCCAGCAGCACCCCGGGGAGGGGCAATGAAGCTTTCTTT,CASSTPGRGNEAFF
TRBV7-2,-,-,TRBJ1-2,TGTGCCAGCAGCTTTCTCGGGCGGGGAGACTTAACCTACACCTTC,CASSFLGRGDLTYTF
TRBV6-6,TRBD2,-,TRBJ2-1,TGTGCCAGCAGTCTCCTGGGACTATCCTACAATGAGCAGTTCTTC,CASSLLGLSYNEQFF
TRBV29-1,TRBD1,few,TRBJ2-1,TGCAGCGTTGCGGGCCAGGGGGATGAGCAGTTCTTC,CSVAGQGDEQFF
TRBV10-3,-,few,TRBJ1-1,TGTGCCACCCAAATGGGGCAGATCATGAACACTGAAGCTTTCTTT,CATQMGQIMNTEAFF
TRBV9,TRBD1,-,TRBJ1-1,TGTGCCAGCAGCTTCGGACAGGGCGAAGCTTTCTTT,CASSFGQGEAFF
TRBV5-4,-,-,TRBJ2-2,TGTGCCAGCAGCTTGGTTCAGGGAAGGACCGGGGAGCTGTTTTTT,CASSLVQGRTGELFF
TRBV29-1,TRBD1,-,TRBJ1-2,TGCAGCGCGAAATCGGGGACAGGGGATTTTTTTGGCTACACCTTC,CSAKSGTGDFFGYTF
TRBV5-1,-,-,TRBJ1-1,TGCGCCAGCAGCTCCACCGGTGGGAACACTGAAGCTTTCTTT,CASSSTGGNTEAFF
TRBV6-5,TRBD2,-,TRBJ2-1,TGTGCCAGCAGGACTTCTGGGGGGGATGAGCAGTTCTTC,CASRTSGGDEQFF
TRBV19,-,-,TRBJ1-4,TGTGCCAGTAGCACTTACAGGGATGAAAAACTGTTTTTT,CASSTYRDEKLFF
TRBV7-6,TRBD2,few,TRBJ2-7,TGTGCCAGCAGCTTAGTTGCCGGGGGGGGAGGCGAGCAGTACTTC,CASSLVAGGGGEQYF
TRBV4-3,TRBD2,few,TRBJ2-7,TGCGCCAGCAGCCAAGAGTCTAGCGGGGCCGACTACGAGCAGTACTTC,CASSQESSGADYEQYF
TRBV2,-,-,TRBJ2-2,TGTGCCAGCAGACTAGAACAGACCACCGGGGAGCTGTTTTTT,CASRLEQTTGELFF
TRBV29-1,TRBD1,-,TRBJ1-5,TGCAGCGTTCGACAGGGAAGGAGTCAGCCCCCGCATTTT,CSVRQGRSQPPHF
TRBV29-1,TRBD2,-,TRBJ2-3,TGCAGCGTTGCCTCAGCGGGAGGGGGCACAGATACGCAGTATTTT,CSVASAGGGTDTQYF
TRBV14,-,-,TRBJ2-1,TGTGCCAGCAGCCAAGGCTTTTTCGGTGAGCAGTTCTTC,CASSQGFFGEQFF
TRBV6-1,TRBD1,-,TRBJ2-7,TGTGCCAGCAGTGAAGCGGGGACAGATTACGAGCAGTACTTC,CASSEAGTDYEQYF
TRBV27,TRBD1,-,TRBJ1-2,TGTGCCAGCAGTTTTTCCGACAGGGGGAATGGCTACACCTTC,CASSFSDRGNGYTF
TRBV6-7,TRBD1,medium-sized,TRBJ1-6,TGTGCCAGCAGTTACTCGACAGGGGCTCCGTCACCCCTCCACTTT,CASSYSTGAPSPLHF
TRBV30,TRBD2,-,TRBJ2-7,TGTGCCTGGAGTGTAGGCGGGGGGGCCGTAGAGCAGTACTTC,CAWSVGGGAVEQYF
TRBV27,-,-,TRBJ1-3,TGTGCCAGCAGTAACAGGACGGCTGGGGGGGGAAACACCATATATTTT,CASSNRTAGGGNTIYF
TRBV2,TRBD2,-,TRBJ2-3,TGTGCCAGCAGTGGGGTTAGCGGGACTTTAGATACGCAGTATTTT,CASSGVSGTLDTQYF
TRBV7-8,TRBD2,once,TRBJ2-3,TGTGCCAGCAGCTTAACGGTGGGGGTGCTAGCGGGAGCGGGAGATACGCAGTATTTT,CASSLTVGVLAGAGDTQYF
TRBV6-1,-,few,TRBJ2-2,TGTGCCAGCAGTGAACTAGGACAGACGAACACCGGGGAGCTGTTTTTT,CASSELGQTNTGELFF
TRBV30,TRBD2,-,TRBJ2-1,TGTGCCTGGAGTTTCGGGGGGAATGAGCAGTTCTTC,CAWSFGGNEQFF
TRBV6-1,TRBD1,-,TRBJ2-4,TGTGCCAGCGGACGGACAGGCCCAGGATTC,CASGRTGPGF
TRBV5-1,-,-,TRBJ1-1,TGCGCCAGCAGCTCGCGCCCGGGGGTGAACACTGAAGCTTTCTTT,CASSSRPGVNTEAFF
TRBV6-1,TRBD1,-,TRBJ1-5,TGTGCCAGCAGTCCCGTAGGGGGCCGCAATCAGCCCCAGCATTTT,CASSPVGGRNQPQHF